This T cell receptor beta chain was sequenced in a study of beta chain features in type 1 diabetes. Study-level points and caveats: All four CD4+ subsets from Type 1 diabetes patients carried moderately but significantly shorter TCRB CDR3s. Relative to healthy donors, patients appeared to have naive, central memory and Treg TCRB repertoires that were more similar.

Each donor gave one heparinised blood draw averaging about 110 mL. The V and J ends lost 2 bases and 3 bases respectively, with 7 bases between them. The CDR3 contains 13 residues. Germline CDR1 reads SGHTA; CDR2 reads FQGTGA. Concerning this clone itself: Its matching antigen is unknown. Other DNA sequences from this sample encode an identical CDR3 as well.

The sequenced template was cDNA made from the entire isolated RNA. Some clones are missing from TCRdb's copy, which holds only in-frame ones; the method was immunoSEQ multiplex PCR. The sample has about 160,000 clones, around 9% seen once. The chain has TRBV7-3 and TRBJ1-1; D might be TRBD1 (6 bases). The source of this sequence is a woman in her thirties with type 1 diabetes. Source material: central memory CD4+ T cells from blood. CDR3 region: CASSLGGDTEAFF. CDR3 bases: TGTGCCAGCAGCTTAGGGGGCGACACTGAAGCTTTCTTT.